This T cell receptor (beta chain) was profiled in a study of shared clonotypes between healthy human individuals. At the level of the study: Serving as donors were two women and a few men, whose ages spanned 18 to 49.

For this clone: The antigen is undetermined.

Naive CD8 cells lacked CD45RO and underwent positive selection for CCR7, leaving out terminally differentiated effector memory CD45RA+ cells. Splitting of each subset's genomic DNA was done evenly across several immunoSEQ plates. Profiling relied on immunoSEQ multiplex PCR, and the TCRdb table lists in-frame clones only, not all of them. The table shows nearly 2 million clones, with 85% to 95% occurring only once. Germline assignment: CDR1 SNHLY and CDR2 FYNNEI. V dropped 5 bases and J dropped 5; count of bases not matched to a gene: 7. The CDR3 sequence is 14 residues long. Study outcomes and limitations: A handful of donors showed sharing of about 5.5% of naive CD4 clonotypes. Clonotype sharing among donors was thought likely to change with sequencing depth.

Sequenced material: naive CD8+ T cells sorted from blood. This TCR derives from a man aged 18 to 35 in good health. The rearrangement links TRBV2 to TRBJ2-7; 9 bases map to TRBD1. CDR3 amino acids: CASSTGTGSDEQYF. The CDR3 coding sequence is TGTGCCAGCAGTACCGGGACAGGGAGCGACGAGCAGTACTTC.